Following are 23 T cell receptor beta chains from one sample sequenced in a study of blood T cell repertoires in COVID-19. The table came from immunoSEQ multiplex PCR; TCRdb's copy has only in-frame clones and leaves some out. The sample includes 200,000 to 300,000 clones, about 87% of them seen just once. The sample was peripheral blood. The receptors shown here come from a woman aged 60-75 years with COVID-19, enrolled during active disease.

The chain couples TRBV7-6 to TRBJ2-5; the D gene is possibly TRBD1 (5 bases). The germline V gene has CDR1 SGHVS and CDR2 FNYEAQ. CDR3 length equals 13 residues. V was cut by 8 bases and J by 5 bases, with 15 bases left in between. CDR3 sequence reads: CASAVTDGETQYF. The CDR3 DNA sequence: TGTGCCAGCGCCGTGACAGATGGTGAGACCCAGTACTTC.

The CDR3 reads CASSRRRLAGYNEQFF. The DNA of the CDR3 is TGTGCCAGCAGCCGACGTCGACTAGCGGGTTACAATGAGCAGTTCTTC. The chain uses TRBV3-1 (or the pseudogene TRBV3-2) and TRBJ2-1, with 10 bases aligning to TRBD2. This CDR3 spans 16 amino acids. Germline CDR1 and CDR2: LGHDT and YNNKEL (reference sequence). V trimming: 4 bases; J trimming: 4 bases; junction bases outside the gene matches: 7.

V gene TRBV7-8 combines with J gene TRBJ2-1, with a weak D call TRBD1 (6 bases). The CDR3 extends over 16 amino acids. Per the germline V gene, CDR1 is SGHVS and CDR2 is FQNEAQ. Trimming shortened V by 6 bases and J by 0 bases, and 15 bases separated the two germline ends. The CDR3 DNA follows: TGTGCCAGCAGTGAGACAGGTGGGAGCTCCTACAATGAGCAGTTCTTC. Protein sequence: CASSETGGSSYNEQFF.

This chain uses TRBV5-1 with TRBJ2-1; D might be TRBD1 (6 bases). With 0 bases removed from V and 2 bases from J, the gap between germline ends came to 9 bases. CDR1 and CDR2 (germline): SGHRS, YFSETQ. The CDR3 consists of 15 residues. This chain's CDR3 is CASSLDRDTYNEQFF. CDR3 nucleotide sequence: TGCGCCAGCAGCTTGGACAGGGACACCTACAATGAGCAGTTCTTC.

The rearrangement uses TRBV28 and TRBJ2-1; 14 nucleotides match TRBD2. CDR1 and CDR2 (germline): MDHEN, SYDVKM. Unmatched junction bases numbered 6, after V lost 6 bases and J lost 11 bases. The CDR3 covers 14 residues. CDR3 protein: CASSLGTSGSKQFF. The DNA of the CDR3 is TGTGCCAGCAGCCTTGGGACTAGCGGGAGTAAGCAGTTCTTC.

The rearrangement joins TRBV23-1 to TRBJ2-1; D perhaps matches TRBD2 (6 bases). TRBV23-1 is designated an ORF whose function remains uncertain. The V and J ends lost 0 bases and 0 bases respectively, with 9 bases between them. CDR3 length: 16 residues. CDR3: CASSQSVADSYNEQFF. In nucleotides, the CDR3 is TGCGCCAGCAGTCAATCGGTAGCGGACTCCTACAATGAGCAGTTCTTC.

The chain recombines TRBV27 with TRBJ1-4, with D perhaps TRBD1 (5 bases). The CDR3 runs to 18 residues. Trimming left V 6 bases short and J 1 base short, with 21 bases between. The V gene's germline CDR1 is MNHEY and CDR2 SMNVEV (reference sequence). The CDR3 is CASSLFMLGQGTNEKLFF. As DNA, the CDR3 is TGTGCCAGCAGCCTCTTTATGCTGGGGCAAGGAACTAATGAAAAACTGTTTTTT.

For this clone: Other DNA sequences in the same sample also yield this CDR3. This rearrangement joins TRBV5-1 to TRBJ1-6, with no clear D. Germline values: CDR1 SGHRS, CDR2 YFSETQ. The CDR3 sequence is 15 residues long. V was shortened by 0 bases and J by 4 bases, with 8 bases between the two germline ends. The CDR3 loop reads CASSLGGVYNSPLHF. In nucleotides, the CDR3 is TGCGCCAGCAGCTTGGGGGGAGTATATAATTCACCCCTCCACTTT.

This chain connects TRBV5-1 to TRBJ2-7, with D possibly TRBD1 on 5 matching bases. V lost 0 bases, J lost 0 bases, and 13 bases lay in between. The CDR3 has 16 residues. The V gene's germline CDR1 is SGHRS and CDR2 YFSETQ. Written as DNA, the CDR3 is TGCGCCAGCAGCTTGGAAGGTCCAGGGCGCTCCTACGAGCAGTACTTC. Amino acids: CASSLEGPGRSYEQYF.

The chain couples TRBV27 to TRBJ2-3; the D is unclear. The CDR3 is 17 amino acids. Per germline, CDR1 MNHEY and CDR2 SMNVEV (reference sequence). Deletions cut 5 bases from V and 2 bases from J, with 20 bases between. In DNA, the CDR3 is TGTGCCAGCAGTCGACTCCTAGGTAGTCTAACCACAGATACGCAGTATTTT. Translated, it gives CASSRLLGSLTTDTQYF.

The gene calls are TRBV4-1 and TRBJ1-5; TRBD1 matches at 9 bases. Germline V CDR1 and CDR2: MGHRA, YSYEKL. The CDR3 loop spans 15 amino acids. Trimming at V came to 4 bases and at J to 6 bases, leaving 7 bases not matched to a gene. The DNA of the CDR3 is TGCGCCAGCAGCCCCCTTGGACAGGGGAGTCAGCCCCAGCATTTT. Its protein is CASSPLGQGSQPQHF.

CDR3: CASSLESLASYNEQFF. The CDR3 DNA reads TGCGCCAGCAGCTTGGAGAGTCTAGCATCCTACAATGAGCAGTTCTTC. This chain uses TRBV5-1 with TRBJ2-1; TRBD2 is a possible D gene (5 bases). The length of the CDR3 is 16 residues. Germline-derived CDR1 and CDR2 are SGHRS and YFSETQ. The V end lost 0 bases, the J end lost 1 base, and 11 bases lay between the germline ends.

This chain joins TRBV19 and TRBJ2-5; 15 bases agree with TRBD2. Unmatched junction bases numbered 10, after V lost 5 bases and J lost 3 bases. Germline assignment: CDR1 LNHDA and CDR2 SQIVND (reference sequence). This CDR3 has 18 residues. DNA of the CDR3: TGTGCCAGTAGTCCCCGGGGACTAGCGGGAGGAGGGAAAGAGACCCAGTACTTC. Translating gives CASSPRGLAGGGKETQYF.

The chain couples TRBV6-1 to TRBJ1-2, with no clear D. V lost 2 bases and J 8 bases, leaving 18 bases between the germline ends. CDR1 is MNHNS and CDR2 is SASEGT in the germline V gene. The CDR3 spans 15 residues. The CDR3 loop reads CASSESGSGIRGYTF. For the CDR3, the DNA is TGTGCCAGCAGTGAATCAGGCTCCGGGATTCGGGGCTACACCTTC.

The genes are TRBV29-1 and TRBJ2-1, with D possibly being TRBD2 (5 bases). This CDR3 has 16 residues. Trimming removed 0 bases at V and 6 bases at J, with 18 bases between. CDR1 SQVTM and CDR2 ANQGSEA come from the germline V gene. CDR3 bases: TGCAGCGTTGAAGATTCCCTCCATGGCCGGGGCAATGAGCAGTTCTTC. Protein product: CSVEDSLHGRGNEQFF.

This clone was observed once. The chain is built from TRBV7-2 and TRBJ2-1, with 7 bases identical to TRBD2. Germline trimming cut 2 bases from V and 5 bases from J; bases unmatched to any gene: 6. Looked up from germline, CDR1 is SGHTA and CDR2 is FQGNSA. The CDR3 contains 15 residues. The CDR3 is CASSLIGLGDNEQFF. The DNA for the CDR3 is TGTGCCAGCAGCTTAATTGGACTAGGGGACAATGAGCAGTTCTTC.

In nucleotides, the CDR3 is TGTGCCAGCAGTTTCCAGATGAATGAGCAGTTCTTC. Translated: CASSFQMNEQFF. The chain is built from TRBV12-3 or TRBV12-4 and TRBJ2-1; D call uncertain. The V and J ends lost 3 bases and 7 bases respectively, with 7 bases between them. CDR3 size: 12 residues.

This chain links TRBV6-2 or TRBV6-3 with TRBJ1-5; 10 nucleotides align to TRBD1. The CDR3 spans 17 residues. The germline V gene has CDR1 MNHEY and CDR2 SVGEGT. V lost 2 bases to trimming and J lost 7 bases; unmatched junction nucleotides: 11. The CDR3 DNA sequence: TGTGCCAGCAGTTACATCCGGGGGACAGGGGTTCAGCAGCCCCAGCATTTT. Protein product: CASSYIRGTGVQQPQHF.

This sequence joins TRBV28 and TRBJ1-1, with D possibly matching TRBD1 (6 bases). Germline values: CDR1 MDHEN, CDR2 SYDVKM. V was trimmed by 6 bases and J by 7 bases, leaving 15 bases between them. The CDR3 is 13 amino acids. The chain's CDR3 is CASRGTDRLEAFF. In DNA form, the CDR3 reads TGTGCCAGCAGAGGCACAGACAGGCTTGAAGCTTTCTTT.

V is TRBV27 and J is TRBJ2-2, with 7 bases fitting TRBD2. This CDR3 is built from 17 residues. J was trimmed by 1 base and V by 2 bases; bases with no gene match: 7. Germline lookup yields CDR1 MNHEY and CDR2 SMNVEV (reference sequence). For the CDR3, the DNA is TGTGCCAGCAGTTTAGGGGGGGTAGCGGAGAACACCGGGGAGCTGTTTTTT. Its translation is CASSLGGVAENTGELFF.

This chain joins TRBV28 and TRBJ1-2; TRBD1 is a possible D gene (5 bases). This CDR3 comprises 16 residues. Germline values: CDR1 MDHEN, CDR2 SYDVKM. V shed 3 bases and J shed 7 bases, with 21 bases lying between them. CDR3 sequence (DNA): TGTGCCAGCAGTTTTCGGGGGGGAGGGGCCCGTCGTGGCTACACCTTC. This translates into CASSFRGGGARRGYTF.

The genes are TRBV6-2 or TRBV6-3 and TRBJ1-5, with TRBD1 as a possible D gene (6 bases). This CDR3 has 14 residues. Germline-derived CDR1 and CDR2 are MNHEY and SVGEGT. The V end was cut by 5 bases, the J end by 10 bases, with 18 bases between. CDR3 amino acids: CASSHRGGLGPQHF. The CDR3 DNA is TGTGCCAGCAGTCACCGCGGGGGCCTAGGACCCCAGCATTTT.

This clone was seen only once. The chain carries TRBV10-3 and TRBJ1-4; possible D gene TRBD1, 6 bases. V lost 4 bases and J 3 bases, leaving 9 bases between the germline ends. The length of the CDR3 is 14 residues. In germline, CDR1 is ENHRY, CDR2 SYGVKD. CDR3 region: CAISAGGPNEKLFF. In DNA form, the CDR3 reads TGTGCCATCAGTGCGGGGGGCCCTAATGAAAAACTGTTTTTT.